The T cell receptor (beta chain) described here comes from a study of blood T cell repertoires in COVID-19. Across the whole study: The samples span acute and convalescent COVID-19 from the United States, Italy and Spain.

In the original analysis: By means of reference gene primer amplification, nucleated cell counts were estimated. Some clones are missing from TCRdb's copy, which holds only in-frame ones; the method was immunoSEQ multiplex PCR. From that table come the V and J calls and clone size; the DNA was used to work out D and trimming. The sample contains about 59,000 clones, about 93% of which appear only once. J lost 3 bases, V lost 5 bases, and 8 bases had no gene match. The CDR3 covers 16 residues. Germline assignment: CDR1 SGHVS and CDR2 FQNEAQ. Source material: peripheral blood. The rearrangement joins TRBV7-8 to TRBJ1-4; 8 bases map to TRBD1. This receptor was obtained from a man of 80 years or more with acute or convalescent COVID-19. As DNA, the CDR3 is TGTGCCAGCAGCCAGCGACAGGGGACCTCTAATGAAAAACTGTTTTTT. This gives the protein CASSQRQGTSNEKLFF. Combining the CDR3 with reference TRBV7-8 and TRBJ1-4 gives the whole variable domain GAGVSQSPRYKVAKRGQDVALRCDPISGHVSLFWYQQALGQGPEFLTYFQNEAQLDKSGLPSDRFFAERPEGSVSTLKIQRTQQEDSAVYLCASSQRQGTSNEKLFFGSGTQLSVL.